This T cell receptor beta chain stems from a study of blood T cell repertoires in COVID-19. About the research overall: The analysed material was cDNA or gDNA that came from T cells, B-cell-depleted T cells, or PBMCs.

V shed 1 base, J shed 4 bases, and the junction held 4 bases outside the gene matches. CDR1 and CDR2 (germline): LNHDA, SQIVND (reference sequence). The CDR3 has 15 amino acids. Authors' processing steps: Reference gene primer amplification gave estimated nucleated cell counts. Here immunoSEQ multiplex PCR was the method, and the copy in TCRdb shows in-frame clones only, minus some. For V, J and clone size, that table is used; D and trimming come from the DNA. Among fewer than 300,000 clones listed, 90% to 95% were seen once. Those enrolled in Seattle joined during active infection and were followed longitudinally afterward. This clone turned up a few times.

What was sequenced was peripheral blood. This receptor was taken from a woman aged 25 to 45 with COVID-19, enrolled during active disease. The chain has TRBV19 and TRBJ2-1; TRBD2 agrees at 7 bases. CDR3 residues: CASSIGLADYNEQFF. The CDR3 DNA is TGTGCCAGTAGTATAGGGCTAGCGGATTACAATGAGCAGTTCTTC.